The 18 T cell receptor beta chains below were found in one sample sequenced in a study of shared clonotypes between healthy human individuals. The table came from immunoSEQ multiplex PCR; TCRdb's copy has only in-frame clones and leaves some out. The sample shows around 650,000 clones, 95% to 96% of them seen only once. Naivety among CD8 cells was defined by CD45RO negativity and positive CCR7 selection, thereby excluding terminally differentiated effector memory CD45RA+ cells. The sequenced sample consisted of naive CD8+ T cells sorted from blood. These TCRs come from a woman aged 25 to 39 in good health.

As concerns this clone: The same CDR3 is also encoded by other DNA sequences in this sample. V is TRBV10-2 and J is TRBJ2-7; D perhaps matches TRBD2 (6 bases). From germline, CDR1 is WSHSY and CDR2 SAAADI. Trimming removed 6 bases from V and 3 bases from J, with 6 bases in between. CDR3 length: 11 residues. CDR3 bases: TGCGCCAGCAGGGGACTCTACGAGCAGTACTTC. Translated, it gives CASRGLYEQYF.

This clone was observed once. V and J are TRBV13 and TRBJ2-5; D remains unclear. This CDR3 region has 15 residues. V lost 5 bases, J lost 0 bases, and 13 bases lay in between. Germline assignment: CDR1 PRHDT and CDR2 FYEKMQ (reference sequence). The CDR3, as DNA: TGTGCCAGCAGCCCCCCGGGTTGGAACCAAGAGACCCAGTACTTC. Residues: CASSPPGWNQETQYF.

This sequence joins TRBV4-2 and TRBJ2-2; no clear D gene. The CDR3 length is 15 residues. Germline lookup yields CDR1 LGHNA and CDR2 YNFKEQ. Deletions cut 5 bases from V and 1 base from J, with 11 bases between. The chain's CDR3 is CASSLAAGNTGELFF. CDR3 DNA sequence: TGTGCCAGCAGCTTGGCCGCAGGGAACACCGGGGAGCTGTTTTTT.

The chain is built from TRBV5-6 and TRBJ1-5; no firm D call. V shed 0 bases and J shed 2 bases, with 6 bases lying between them. CDR3 length equals 14 residues. The germline V gene encodes CDR1 SGHDT and CDR2 YYEEEE. The CDR3 DNA is TGTGCCAGCAGCTTGGAGGCGGGCAATCAGCCCCAGCATTTT. It translates to CASSLEAGNQPQHF.

The gene calls are TRBV5-6 and TRBJ2-1; no firm D call. The germline V gene encodes CDR1 SGHDT and CDR2 YYEEEE. V lost 6 bases, J lost 6 bases, and 19 bases lay in between. The CDR3 is made up of 15 amino acids. The CDR3 spells CASNRRADPSNEQFF. CDR3 in DNA: TGTGCCAGCAATCGCCGGGCGGACCCCTCCAATGAGCAGTTCTTC.

The chain links TRBV7-8 to TRBJ1-6; D not certain. V was trimmed by 3 bases and J by 9 bases, leaving 18 bases between them. Germline CDR1 SGHVS, CDR2 FQNEAQ. The CDR3 length is 16 residues. CDR3 in amino acids: CASSLGRNPSGSPLHF. The CDR3 DNA reads as TGTGCCAGCAGCTTGGGGAGGAACCCATCGGGTTCACCCCTCCACTTT.

Notes on this clone: The sample holds other DNA sequences that translate to the same CDR3. V usage is TRBV6-1 and J usage is TRBJ2-7; tentatively, D is TRBD2 (6 bases). This CDR3 is built from 12 residues. Germline lookup yields CDR1 MNHNS and CDR2 SASEGT. The V end was cut by 8 bases, the J end by 1 base, with 9 bases between. The CDR3 DNA follows: TGTGCCAGCCGGGACTCATCCTACGAGCAGTACTTC. This gives the protein CASRDSSYEQYF.

This rearrangement joins TRBV13 to TRBJ1-2; D may be TRBD1 (5 bases). This CDR3 has 13 residues. Germline V gives CDR1 PRHDT, CDR2 FYEKMQ (reference sequence). V dropped 3 bases and J dropped 8 bases, with 13 bases sitting between them. Here the CDR3 DNA reads TGTGCCAGCAGCTTTCAGGGATTCGAAGGCTACACCTTC. Translation gives CASSFQGFEGYTF.

The V and J genes are TRBV13 and TRBJ2-1; D unclear. V lost 1 base, J lost 0 bases, and 7 bases lay in between. CDR1 and CDR2 (germline): PRHDT, FYEKMQ (reference sequence). This CDR3 contains 15 residues. The CDR3 nucleotides are TGTGCCAGCAGCTTAGTCCGGAGCTCCTACAATGAGCAGTTCTTC. This encodes CASSLVRSSYNEQFF.

This chain joins TRBV28 and TRBJ1-3; the D is unclear. V was trimmed by 3 bases and J by 0 bases, leaving 6 bases between them. Germline V gives CDR1 MDHEN, CDR2 SYDVKM. The CDR3 length is 14 residues. CDR3 protein: CASSFSSSGNTIYF. DNA for the CDR3: TGTGCCAGCAGTTTTTCCAGCTCTGGAAACACCATATATTTT.

The chain employs TRBV6-1 and TRBJ2-7, with D tentatively TRBD1 or TRBD2 (5 bases each). Germline lookup yields CDR1 MNHNS and CDR2 SASEGT. The CDR3 is 14 amino acids. V was cut by 10 bases and J by 3 bases, with 19 bases left in between. CDR3 sequence: CATAGAPNRYEQYF. CDR3 DNA: TGTGCCACCGCCGGGGCCCCGAACCGCTACGAGCAGTACTTC.

This clone was observed a single time. For the CDR3, the DNA is TGTGCCAGCAGGGGTGGAGGGCTTCAGGGCTACACCTTC. It specifies CASRGGGLQGYTF. The V call is TRBV27, the J call TRBJ1-2; no clear D gene. The V gene's germline CDR1 is MNHEY and CDR2 SMNVEV (reference sequence). V was shortened by 6 bases and J by 8 bases, with 16 bases between the two germline ends. CDR3 length: 13 amino acids.

The chain employs TRBV7-2 and TRBJ1-5, with D uncertain. Per germline, CDR1 SGHTA and CDR2 FQGNSA. Trimming took off 5 bases at V and 2 bases at J, with 7 bases between the two ends. CDR3 length equals 13 residues. CDR3 in amino acids: CASSTLGNQPQHF. CDR3 nucleotide sequence: TGTGCCAGCAGCACGTTGGGCAATCAGCCCCAGCATTTT.

This clone showed up just once. The rearrangement joins TRBV4-2 to TRBJ1-1; D unclear. Germline lookup yields CDR1 LGHNA and CDR2 YNFKEQ. The length of the CDR3 is 18 residues. Trimming removed 0 bases at V and 0 bases at J, with 17 bases between. This CDR3 reads CASSQESLLGFLNTEAFF. The CDR3 bases are TGTGCCAGCAGCCAAGAATCCCTGTTAGGGTTTCTGAACACTGAAGCTTTCTTT.

Only one count was recorded for this clone. V and J are TRBV7-8 and TRBJ2-3; 11 nucleotides agree with TRBD2. Germline V gene sequence: CDR1 SGHVS, CDR2 FQNEAQ. The J segment lost 4 bases and the V segment lost 4 bases, leaving 10 bases of the junction unmatched. This CDR3 has 17 residues. The CDR3 DNA is TGTGCCAGCAGCTCCAGACTAGCGGGACCTCTGGCAGATACGCAGTATTTT. Encoded protein: CASSSRLAGPLADTQYF.

A single count supports this clone. The chain joins TRBV28 to TRBJ2-5; TRBD2 agrees at 9 bases. The germline CDR1 and CDR2 sequences are MDHEN and SYDVKM. This CDR3 comprises 15 residues. Trimming cost V 4 bases and J 2 bases; bases outside gene matches: 5. CDR3 region: CASSYVAGVQETQYF. CDR3 bases: TGTGCCAGCAGTTATGTAGCGGGAGTTCAAGAGACCCAGTACTTC. Supplemented by reference TRBV28 and TRBJ2-5, the full variable domain reads DVKVTQSSRYLVKRTGEKVFLECVQDMDHENMFWYRQDPGLGLRLIYFSYDVKMKEKGDIPEGYSVSREKKERFSLILESASTNQTSMYLCASSYVAGVQETQYFGPGTRLLVL.

The chain couples TRBV14 to TRBJ2-5; 7 bases are a match to TRBD2. Unmatched junction bases numbered 7, after V lost 1 base and J lost 5 bases. The germline V gene encodes CDR1 SGHDN and CDR2 FVKESK. CDR3 size: 15 residues. The DNA for the CDR3 is TGTGCCAGCAGCCAAGGAGGGAGGGCCGATGAGACCCAGTACTTC. Protein sequence: CASSQGGRADETQYF.

The chain combines TRBV28 with TRBJ2-7, with D perhaps matching TRBD2 (6 bases). This CDR3 has 16 amino acids. V lost 3 bases and J 4 bases, leaving 19 bases between the germline ends. In germline, CDR1 is MDHEN, CDR2 SYDVKM. The DNA for the CDR3 is TGTGCCAGCAGTTTCCCGACTAGTTCGTACGGGTACGAGCAGTACTTC. This gives the protein CASSFPTSSYGYEQYF.